The next 12 T cell receptor beta chains were all read from a single sample in a study of response to subunit inactivated influenza vaccine. Each CDR3 protein gets one entry after TCRdb re-called the RT-PCR reads with MiXCR. The repertoire consists of about 240,000 distinct CDR3 sequences, with 12% occurring once and the leading ten covering approximately 7.8%. Here the sequenced sample was non-naive T cells sorted from PBMCs, taken around 14 days before vaccination. The source is a man aged 45 to 65 who received an inactivated influenza vaccine.

This clonotype was seen many times. The V and J genes are TRBV20-1 and TRBJ2-7, with TRBD1 matching over 7 bases. J lost 4 bases, V lost 3 bases, and 3 bases had no gene match. CDR3 size: 12 residues. Germline values: CDR1 DFQATT, CDR2 SNEGSKA (reference sequence). The CDR3 bases are TGCAGTGCTAGCATACAGGGGTACGAGCAGTACTTC. Encoded protein: CSASIQGYEQYF.

In its sample, this clonotype was seen a few times. The chain is built from TRBV20-1 and TRBJ2-5, with D unclear. The V end was cut by 6 bases, the J end by 1 base, with 9 bases between. The CDR3 runs to 12 residues. Germline V gene sequence: CDR1 DFQATT, CDR2 SNEGSKA (reference sequence). CDR3 sequence: CSAFIPQETQYF. CDR3 DNA: TGCAGTGCCTTTATCCCCCAAGAGACCCAGTACTTC.

This clonotype was counted many times. The V call is TRBV5-1, the J call TRBJ2-3; 12 positions agree with TRBD2. Trimming at V came to 4 bases and at J to 3 bases, leaving 9 bases not matched to a gene. This CDR3 has 17 amino acids. The germline CDR1 and CDR2 sequences are SGHRS and YFSETQ. The DNA for the CDR3 is TGCGCCAGCAGCCACGGTCTGACTAGCGGGGGTACAGATACGCAGTATTTT. This translates into CASSHGLTSGGTDTQYF.

V usage is TRBV7-8 and J usage is TRBJ2-5, with 10 positions matching TRBD2. There are 20 residues in the CDR3. Germline lookup yields CDR1 SGHVS and CDR2 FQNEAQ. After removal of 1 base from V and 2 bases from J, the junction contained 16 bases not matched to a gene. The CDR3 nucleotides read TGTGCCAGCAGCTTAGACCCCTTAGGGCTAGGACTAGCGGATCAAGAGACCCAGTACTTC. This sequence encodes CASSLDPLGLGLADQETQYF.

This clonotype was counted a few times. The chain recombines TRBV15 with TRBJ1-3; TRBD1 is a possible D gene (5 bases). Germline V gene lookup returns CDR1 LNHNV and CDR2 YYDKDF (reference sequence). The CDR3 extends over 15 amino acids. Trimming stripped 5 bases from V and 0 bases from J, with 11 bases between. The CDR3 sequence: CATSRGSSSGNTIYF. CDR3 nucleotide sequence: TGTGCCACCAGCCGGGGGAGTTCCTCTGGAAACACCATATATTTT. Looking up the rest from reference TRBV15 and TRBJ1-3 gives the full variable domain: DAMVIQNPRYQVTQFGKPVTLSCSQTLNHNVMYWYQQKSSQAPKLLFHYYDKDFNNEADTPDNFQSRRPNTSFCFLDIRSPGLGDTAMYLCATSRGSSSGNTIYFGEGSWLTVV.

The sample holds a few counts of this clonotype. The chain is built from TRBV6-2 or TRBV6-3 and TRBJ2-5; 7 bases match TRBD2. Trimming removed 6 bases from V and 4 bases from J; junction bases left unmatched: 14. CDR1 is MNHEY and CDR2 is SVGEGT in the germline V gene. This CDR3 is 16 amino acids long. In DNA form, the CDR3 reads TGTGCCAGCAGAAAAAACTTAGCGGGTGTGGGAGAGACCCAGTACTTC. Translation: CASRKNLAGVGETQYF.

This clonotype was counted a few times. The chain recombines TRBV20-1 with TRBJ1-2; weak D call: TRBD1 (5 bases). This CDR3 spans 17 amino acids. The germline CDR1 and CDR2 sequences are DFQATT and SNEGSKA (reference sequence). V lost 5 bases to trimming and J lost 4 bases, with 26 bases between them. The CDR3 nucleotides are TGCAGTGCTCACCCGGGACGGATGCTGGAGTTCGGCTATGGCTACACCTTC. This codes for CSAHPGRMLEFGYGYTF.

This clonotype was seen a handful of times. V usage is TRBV9 and J usage is TRBJ2-7; no firm D call. Per the germline V gene, CDR1 is SGDLS and CDR2 is YYNGEE. V was shortened by 0 bases and J by 3 bases, with 10 bases between the two germline ends. CDR3 length: 14 amino acids. CDR3 sequence (DNA): TGTGCCAGCAGCGTAGCAAGCGAGGACTACGAGCAGTACTTC. As protein: CASSVASEDYEQYF.

A few counts support this clonotype. The chain carries TRBV4-1 and TRBJ2-7; the D is unclear. Germline V CDR1 and CDR2: MGHRA, YSYEKL. This CDR3 spans 16 amino acids. With 1 base removed from V and 0 bases from J, the gap between germline ends came to 13 bases. CDR3 DNA sequence: TGCGCCAGCAGCCAAGGGCCAGGTCTTAGCTCCTACGAGCAGTACTTC. It encodes CASSQGPGLSSYEQYF.

This clonotype was observed a handful of times. The chain combines TRBV6-2 or TRBV6-3 with TRBJ2-2; D is unclear. The ends were cut back, 6 bases at V and 7 bases at J, with 15 bases in the middle. Looked up from germline, CDR1 is MNHEY and CDR2 is SVGEGT. CDR3 length equals 14 residues. The CDR3 loop is CASSPTTKGGELFF. CDR3 nucleotide sequence: TGTGCCAGCAGCCCGACCACCAAGGGCGGGGAGCTGTTTTTT.

In this sample, this clonotype turned up many times. The chain has TRBV7-2 and TRBJ2-1, with 9 bases identical to TRBD2. J gave up 8 bases and V 5 bases, and 7 bases lay outside the gene matches. In germline, CDR1 is SGHTA, CDR2 FQGNSA. This CDR3 is built from 14 residues. The DNA of the CDR3 is TGTGCCAGCAGCCGGACGACTAGCGGTTATGAGCAGTTCTTC. Its protein is CASSRTTSGYEQFF.

V gene TRBV7-2 combines with J gene TRBJ2-3; 8 positions match TRBD2. V lost 5 bases, J lost 3 bases, and 4 bases stayed unmatched. This CDR3 contains 14 residues. Germline values: CDR1 SGHTA, CDR2 FQGNSA. The CDR3 region has the DNA TGTGCCAGCAGCCGGAGCGGGAGTACAGATACGCAGTATTTT. Its protein is CASSRSGSTDTQYF.